This TCR beta chain was captured in a study of regulatory and conventional T cells in RAG deficiency. Study-level results: Shorter CDR3s in all patient subsets; >75% Treg-Tconv overlap in Omenn.

To note about this clone: Its antigen is unknown.

The table came from immunoSEQ multiplex PCR; TCRdb's copy has only in-frame clones and leaves some out. In the table there are 9,500 to 15,000 clones, roughly 95% of which are singletons. Regulatory T cells were sorted from blood as CD4+ CD25-high CD127-low cells. From germline, CDR1 is MNHEY and CDR2 SVGAGI. Trimming pared 0 bases from V and 5 bases from J, leaving 10 bases between. The CDR3 runs to 14 residues. The same sample was also studied in work on regulatory T cells. That paper states: Amplification used 52 TRBV primers and 13 TRBJ primers.

Sequenced: CD127- CD25+ CD4+ Tregs sorted from blood. The chain has TRBV6-5 and TRBJ1-1; D possibly corresponds to TRBD1 (6 bases). The sequence was collected from a human donor in good health. The CDR3 bases are TGTGCCAGCAGTTACTCGGGGGGGCGTACTGAAGCTTTCTTT. Translating it yields CASSYSGGRTEAFF.